This T cell receptor (beta chain) derives from a study of shared clonotypes between healthy human individuals. In the study overall: Plates per donor: three CD4 naive, three CD4 memory, two CD8 naive, one CD8 memory.

Clones were sequenced by immunoSEQ multiplex PCR, and TCRdb holds only the in-frame ones, with some missing. The table shows some 2,400,000 clones, with under 97% occurring only once. General study points: Generally, estimated richness proved larger in naive subsets than it did in memory subsets. Clonotypes that were shared across a few donors made up around 5% of naive CD4 clonotypes. Rarefaction demonstrated incomplete sorted-subset sequencing despite large depth.

V was pared by 4 bases and J by 1 base, with 5 bases of the junction left unmatched. The CDR3 consists of 15 residues. Germline lookup yields CDR1 KGHSH and CDR2 LQKENI. A remark on this clone: Its antigen is as yet unknown.

The sequencing input was naive CD4+ T cells sorted from blood. Subset given: CD45RA+ positively selected. The chain is built from TRBV18 and TRBJ2-3, with TRBD1 identical over 7 bases. The TCR was taken from a young man in good health. The CDR3 DNA reads as TGTGCCAGCTCACAAGGCACAGGGGGCACAGATACGCAGTATTTT. Protein sequence: CASSQGTGGTDTQYF.